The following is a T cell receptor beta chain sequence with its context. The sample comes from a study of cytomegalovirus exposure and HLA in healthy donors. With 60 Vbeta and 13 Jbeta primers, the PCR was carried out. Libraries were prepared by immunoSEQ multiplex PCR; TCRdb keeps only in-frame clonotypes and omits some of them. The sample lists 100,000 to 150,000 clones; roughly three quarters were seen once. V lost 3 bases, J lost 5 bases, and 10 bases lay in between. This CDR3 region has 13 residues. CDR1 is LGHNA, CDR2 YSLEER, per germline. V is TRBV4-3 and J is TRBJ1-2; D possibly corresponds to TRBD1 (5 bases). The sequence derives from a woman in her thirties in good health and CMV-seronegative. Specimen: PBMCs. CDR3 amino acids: CASSQDTEYGYTF. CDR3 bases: TGCGCCAGCAGCCAGGACACAGAGTATGGCTACACCTTC.